These 32 T cell receptor beta chains share one sample of origin, sequenced in a study of spatial heterogeneity in lung cancer. Noted time point: blood at routine non-recurrence follow-up after resection. In TCRdb, the 5' RACE reads were re-called with MiXCR into one record per CDR3 protein. The table shows under 150,000 distinct CDR3 sequences, with under 14% occurring only once. The sequencing used PBMCs, collected at follow-up. Source of these receptors: a female donor with early-stage non-small cell lung cancer.

In its sample, this clonotype was seen many times. The chain carries TRBV19 and TRBJ2-3; D is possibly TRBD1 (5 bases). The CDR3 length is 15 residues. Per the germline V gene, CDR1 is LNHDA and CDR2 is SQIVND (reference sequence). Trimming shortened V by 6 bases and J by 3 bases, and 16 bases separated the two germline ends. The CDR3 DNA reads TGTGCCAGTAGACGACAGTGGGGCGAAACAGATACGCAGTATTTT. It specifies CASRRQWGETDTQYF.

A few counts support this clonotype. The CDR3 loop is CATSDFRHPRQYF. The CDR3 coding sequence is TGTGCCACCAGTGATTTTCGACACCCGAGGCAGTACTTC. The V gene is TRBV24-1, the J gene TRBJ2-7; no clear D. The germline CDR1 and CDR2 sequences are KGHDR and SFDVKD. V dropped 1 base and J dropped 9 bases, with 12 bases sitting between them. There are 13 residues in the CDR3.

The chain couples TRBV12-3 or TRBV12-4 to TRBJ2-2; 9 nucleotides align to TRBD2. The CDR3 covers 16 residues. The J segment lost 2 bases and the V segment lost 3 bases, leaving 4 bases of the junction unmatched. CDR3 in DNA: TGTGCCAGCAGTTTCCCTAGCGGGGTCAACACCGGGGAGCTGTTTTTT. It is translated as CASSFPSGVNTGELFF.

This clonotype was picked up many times. The rearrangement links TRBV11-2 to TRBJ2-3; D unresolved. V shed 0 bases and J shed 0 bases, with 13 bases lying between them. The CDR3 extends over 17 amino acids. Germline values: CDR1 SGHAT, CDR2 FQNNGV. CDR3 amino acids: CASSLDSAFSSTDTQYF. The CDR3 DNA reads TGTGCCAGCAGCTTAGATTCCGCCTTCAGTAGCACAGATACGCAGTATTTT.

This clonotype was counted at least ten times. The chain has TRBV19 and TRBJ1-4, with D perhaps matching TRBD1 (6 bases). Between the trimmed V and J ends, which lost 11 bases and 3 bases, there was a span of 13 bases. In germline, CDR1 is LNHDA, CDR2 SQIVND (reference sequence). This CDR3 is built from 13 residues. The CDR3 sequence: CAVPQGANEKLFF. The CDR3, as DNA: TGTGCCGTACCACAGGGAGCTAATGAAAAACTGTTTTTT.

The chain has TRBV5-4 and TRBJ2-3; 11 bases map to TRBD2. The V gene end was trimmed by 3 bases and the J gene end by 5 bases; junction bases not matched to a gene: 5. Germline V CDR1 and CDR2: SGHNT, YYREEE (reference sequence). The CDR3 runs 15 residues. For the CDR3, the DNA is TGTGCCAGCAGCTCATCCGGGACTAGCGGAGATACGCAGTATTTT. It yields the protein CASSSSGTSGDTQYF.

This clonotype was counted only a few times. This chain connects TRBV11-3 to TRBJ2-1, with D uncertain. V dropped 0 bases and J dropped 8 bases, with 5 bases sitting between them. The CDR3 has 12 residues. Germline lookup yields CDR1 SGHNT and CDR2 YENEEA. DNA for the CDR3: TGTGCCAGCAGCTTAGATTATCATGAGCAGTTCTTC. This sequence encodes CASSLDYHEQFF.

This chain uses TRBV5-1 with TRBJ1-2; D uncertain. V was shortened by 0 bases and J by 4 bases, with 10 bases between the two germline ends. Germline V gene sequence: CDR1 SGHRS, CDR2 YFSETQ. The CDR3 spans 14 residues. The CDR3, as DNA: TGCGCCAGCAGCTTGGGGGGTTTTACCTATGGCTACACCTTC. It codes for CASSLGGFTYGYTF.

CDR3 coding DNA: TGTGCCAGCAGCCGAACGGCCTCCAATGAAAAACTGTTTTTT. It is translated as CASSRTASNEKLFF. The chain recombines TRBV11-2 with TRBJ1-4; D gene ambiguous. CDR1 and CDR2 (germline): SGHAT, FQNNGV. V lost 5 bases and J lost 5, with 12 bases in between. CDR3 length: 14 residues.

V gene TRBV5-6 combines with J gene TRBJ2-2; D not resolved. V shed 0 bases and J shed 6 bases, with 3 bases lying between them. This CDR3 comprises 12 residues. Looked up from germline, CDR1 is SGHDT and CDR2 is YYEEEE. In nucleotides, the CDR3 is TGTGCCAGCAGCTTGGTTCCCGGGGAGCTGTTTTTT. It specifies CASSLVPGELFF.

This clonotype was picked up many times. The chain recombines TRBV7-2 with TRBJ2-1, with D uncertain. The CDR3 is made up of 11 amino acids. The germline gives CDR1 SGHTA, CDR2 FQGNSA. Trimming took off 2 bases at V and 15 bases at J, with 11 bases between the two ends. The DNA of the CDR3 is TGTGCCAGCAGCTTAAGAAGCCACCCGTTCTTC. This translates into CASSLRSHPFF. The full variable domain, in which reference TRBV7-2 and TRBJ2-1 provide the parts outside the CDR3, is GAGVSQSPSNKVTEKGKDVELRCDPISGHTALYWYRQSLGQGLEFLIYFQGNSAPDKSGLPSDRFSAERTGGSVSTLTIQRTQQEDSAVYLCASSLRSHPFFGPGTRLTVL.

There are a few counts of this clonotype. This sequence joins TRBV6-5 and TRBJ1-1, with D unclear. V lost 2 bases and J lost 2, with 6 bases in between. The CDR3 is made up of 13 amino acids. Germline V gene lookup returns CDR1 MNHEY and CDR2 SVGAGI. In DNA, the CDR3 is TGTGCCAGCAGTTACATTGGAAACACTGAAGCTTTCTTT. Its translation: CASSYIGNTEAFF.

In its sample, this clonotype was seen a few times. The chain combines TRBV23-1 with TRBJ1-5; D gene unclear. TRBV23-1 is treated as an ORF (open reading frame) with a function not yet certain. The CDR3 loop spans 16 amino acids. V was cut by 0 bases and J by 4 bases, with 13 bases left in between. Here the CDR3 DNA reads TGCGCCAGCAGTCAATCAGAGGCCCCCTATAATCAGCCCCAGCATTTT. This sequence encodes CASSQSEAPYNQPQHF.

This clonotype was detected only a few times. This chain uses TRBV6-5 with TRBJ1-2, with D maybe TRBD1 (5 bases). The CDR3 has 13 residues. Germline CDR1 MNHEY, CDR2 SVGAGI. V lost 10 bases and J lost 0, with 12 bases in between. The DNA of the CDR3 is TGTGCCACCAGACAGACCCCTAACTATGGCTACACCTTC. Its protein is CATRQTPNYGYTF.

The genes are TRBV29-1 and TRBJ2-3, with TRBD2 matching 7 bases. The CDR3 covers 15 residues. V lost 6 bases and J lost 2; bases outside the gene matches: 11. CDR1 is SQVTM and CDR2 is ANQGSEA in the germline V gene. In DNA form, the CDR3 reads TGCAGCGTCGGGCCGAGAGCGGGGTACACAGATACGCAGTATTTT. As protein: CSVGPRAGYTDTQYF.

This clonotype was detected a few times. The genes are TRBV28 and TRBJ2-7; D is uncertain. Germline CDR1 is MDHEN and CDR2 is SYDVKM. The V gene lost 6 bases and the J gene lost 0 bases, with 15 bases spanning the gap. This CDR3 contains 15 residues. CDR3 nucleotides: TGTGCCAGCAGCCCGAGCTGGACGGGCTCCTACGAGCAGTACTTC. Protein sequence: CASSPSWTGSYEQYF.

This clonotype was seen at least ten times. The rearrangement links TRBV6-5 to TRBJ2-7, with 7 bases fitting TRBD1. The CDR3 spans 14 residues. Germline lookup yields CDR1 MNHEY and CDR2 SVGAGI. The trim removed 5 bases at V and 3 bases at J, leaving 7 bases unmatched. The CDR3 bases are TGTGCCAGCAGTCTATCCGGGACAGACTACGAGCAGTACTTC. Its protein is CASSLSGTDYEQYF.

V and J are TRBV7-9 and TRBJ2-1, with a weak D call TRBD1 (6 bases). CDR1 is SEHNR and CDR2 is FQNEAQ in the germline V gene (reference sequence). The CDR3 covers 18 residues. V dropped 5 bases and J dropped 6 bases, with 26 bases sitting between them. The CDR3 coding sequence is TGTGCCAGCAGCGTCCCGTACAGGGTATCCCCCTTGGGCAATGAGCAGTTCTTC. Translation: CASSVPYRVSPLGNEQFF.

This clonotype was observed a few times. The V call is TRBV7-6, the J call TRBJ1-5; 8 nucleotides agree with TRBD1. In germline, CDR1 is SGHVS, CDR2 FNYEAQ. V gave up 1 base and J gave up 4 bases; unmatched junction bases: 3. This CDR3 is 15 amino acids long. The CDR3 loop is CASSLGQGFNQPQHF. The CDR3, as DNA: TGTGCCAGCAGCTTAGGACAGGGGTTTAATCAGCCCCAGCATTTT.

This clonotype was seen a few times. The chain is built from TRBV30 and TRBJ2-5, with a weak D call TRBD1 (6 bases). Germline values: CDR1 GTSNPN, CDR2 SVGIG (reference sequence). The CDR3 is 14 amino acids. V was shortened by 4 bases and J by 7 bases, with 19 bases between the two germline ends. The CDR3 bases are TGTGCCTGGAACAGCCAGGGGCTCCGACGGACCCAGTACTTC. Translated: CAWNSQGLRRTQYF.

This clonotype has more than one count but fewer than ten. The V gene is TRBV7-8, the J gene TRBJ2-4, with TRBD1 as a possible D gene (6 bases). CDR3 length equals 15 residues. Trimming pared 5 bases from V and 1 base from J, leaving 12 bases between. CDR1 and CDR2 (germline): SGHVS, FQNEAQ. CDR3 sequence reads: CASSPTQGAKNIQYF. In nucleotides, the CDR3 is TGTGCCAGCAGCCCGACCCAGGGGGCCAAAAACATTCAGTACTTC.

The chain links TRBV29-1 to TRBJ2-1, with D perhaps matching TRBD1 (6 bases). Germline lookup yields CDR1 SQVTM and CDR2 ANQGSEA. The V and J ends lost 7 bases and 2 bases respectively, with 12 bases between them. The CDR3 is made up of 13 amino acids. DNA of the CDR3: TGCAGCGGATCCAGGGGACCCTACAATGAGCAGTTCTTC. Residues: CSGSRGPYNEQFF.

This clonotype was observed a few times. The rearrangement links TRBV2 to TRBJ2-2; the D call may be TRBD1 or TRBD2 (5 bases each). V lost 6 bases to trimming and J lost 5 bases, with 10 bases between them. CDR3 length: 13 residues. CDR1 is SNHLY, CDR2 FYNNEI, per germline. The DNA for the CDR3 is TGTGCCAGCAGGTCCGGGGCGACCGGGGAGCTGTTTTTT. Protein: CASRSGATGELFF.

The rearrangement links TRBV7-9 to TRBJ2-7; the D gene is possibly TRBD1 (5 bases). The germline V gene encodes CDR1 SEHNR and CDR2 FQNEAQ (reference sequence). V dropped 5 bases and J dropped 5 bases, with 16 bases sitting between them. The CDR3 sequence is 14 residues long. The CDR3 loop is CASSAFPGSHEQYF. The CDR3 DNA follows: TGTGCCAGCAGCGCCTTCCCAGGGTCCCACGAGCAGTACTTC.

The rearrangement links TRBV7-9 to TRBJ2-3; weak D call: TRBD2 (6 bases). There are 15 residues in the CDR3. Germline V lookup: CDR1 SEHNR, CDR2 FQNEAQ (reference sequence). V lost 1 base and J 8 bases, leaving 16 bases between the germline ends. CDR3 residues: CASSLDIGTRSTQYF. DNA for the CDR3: TGTGCCAGCAGCTTAGATATAGGGACTCGTTCTACGCAGTATTTT.

Many counts were recorded for this clonotype. The V call is TRBV7-9, the J call TRBJ2-5, with D possibly matching TRBD2 (5 bases). Germline V CDR1 and CDR2: SEHNR, FQNEAQ (reference sequence). The V and J ends lost 2 bases and 3 bases respectively, with 13 bases between them. CDR3 size: 15 residues. The CDR3 is CASSLSGANKETQYF. CDR3 sequence (DNA): TGTGCCAGCAGCTTAAGCGGCGCCAACAAAGAGACCCAGTACTTC.

This chain connects TRBV6-5 to TRBJ2-7, with 8 bases matching TRBD1. The CDR3 consists of 14 residues. The germline V gene encodes CDR1 MNHEY and CDR2 SVGAGI. The V segment lost 3 bases and the J segment 4 bases; nucleotides outside the gene matches: 5. The CDR3 loop reads CASSYRTGLYEQYF. The CDR3 DNA reads TGTGCCAGCAGTTATCGGACAGGGTTGTACGAGCAGTACTTC.

This clonotype was seen more than once but under ten times. The chain uses TRBV10-2 and TRBJ2-6; the D gene is possibly TRBD1 (6 bases). This CDR3 is 22 amino acids long. Germline V gene data show CDR1 as WSHSY and CDR2 as SAAADI. Between the trimmed V and J ends, which lost 7 bases and 1 base, there was a span of 32 bases. The CDR3, as DNA: TGCGCCAGCACCATATCGGACAGACACAAGGGGTACACCTCATCTGGGGCCAACGTCCTGACTTTC. Translated, it gives CASTISDRHKGYTSSGANVLTF.

Here the CDR3 reads CASSFPPGPSSAKNIQYF. CDR3 DNA sequence: TGTGCCAGCAGTTTCCCCCCGGGGCCTAGCTCAGCCAAAAACATTCAGTACTTC. The chain uses TRBV28 and TRBJ2-4; possibly TRBD1 or TRBD2 for D (5 bases each). V was clipped by 3 bases and J by 0 bases, with 18 bases between them. This CDR3 has 18 amino acids. The germline CDR1 and CDR2 sequences are MDHEN and SYDVKM.

There are many counts of this clonotype. V is TRBV28 and J is TRBJ2-3; D remains unclear. Trimming left V 6 bases short and J 1 base short, with 11 bases between. The length of the CDR3 is 14 residues. Germline V gene lookup returns CDR1 MDHEN and CDR2 SYDVKM. As DNA, the CDR3 is TGTGCCAGCAGGCTATCCACAGGCACAGATACGCAGTATTTT. It encodes CASRLSTGTDTQYF.

The sample holds a few counts of this clonotype. The CDR3: CASSLLGEAYNEQFF. The CDR3 coding sequence is TGTGCCAGCAGTTTGTTAGGAGAAGCCTACAATGAGCAGTTCTTC. The J gene is TRBJ2-1, the V gene TRBV12-3 or TRBV12-4; the D is unclear. The CDR3 loop spans 15 amino acids. Trimming removed 3 bases from V and 2 bases from J, with 11 bases in between.

This clonotype was seen a handful of times. DNA for the CDR3: TGTGCCAGCAGCTTAATTCCGGGACAGGGCCCCTACAATGAGCAGTTCTTC. It encodes CASSLIPGQGPYNEQFF. The V and J genes are TRBV7-3 and TRBJ2-1; TRBD1 matches 9 bases. Germline CDR1 and CDR2: SGHTA and FQGTGA. This CDR3 contains 17 residues. The ends lost 1 base at V and 2 bases at J; junction bases unmatched: 6.